Presented here are 27 T cell receptor beta chains from one specimen sequenced in a study of T cell changes during pregnancy in multiple sclerosis. Sequencing used immunoSEQ multiplex PCR; TCRdb keeps in-frame clones, though not all of them. Among fewer than 90,000 clones listed, approximately 95% were seen once. The sample was peripheral blood, taken in the first trimester of pregnancy. These receptor sequences come from a female donor with multiple sclerosis, enrolled in a pregnancy study.

Relative to its sample, this clone is medium-sized. The J gene is TRBJ2-2, the V gene TRBV29-1; D is unclear. The CDR3 runs to 11 residues. Germline V gene lookup returns CDR1 SQVTM and CDR2 ANQGSEA. Trimming took off 8 bases at V and 6 bases at J, with 10 bases between the two ends. CDR3 residues: CSFRVAGELFF. The CDR3 coding sequence is TGCAGCTTCCGTGTCGCCGGGGAGCTGTTTTTT.

This clone was detected once. The chain combines TRBV30 with TRBJ1-3; D is uncertain. The CDR3 spans 15 residues. Germline lookup yields CDR1 GTSNPN and CDR2 SVGIG (reference sequence). Trimming took 0 bases from V and 0 from J, leaving 9 bases between them. DNA of the CDR3: TGTGCCTGGAGTGTATCGGTAGTCTCTGGAAACACCATATATTTT. Amino acids: CAWSVSVVSGNTIYF.

This clone was seen only once. The chain carries TRBV6-1 and TRBJ1-5; D not resolved. The CDR3 contains 14 residues. V was clipped by 3 bases and J by 2 bases, with 8 bases between them. CDR1 and CDR2 from the germline V gene are MNHNS and SASEGT. The CDR3 protein is CASSEGRGNQPQHF. CDR3 in DNA: TGTGCCAGCAGTGAGGGGAGGGGCAATCAGCCCCAGCATTTT.

This sequence joins TRBV15 and TRBJ1-4; no firm D call. V dropped 0 bases and J dropped 4 bases, with 9 bases sitting between them. Germline CDR1 is LNHNV and CDR2 is YYDKDF (reference sequence). The CDR3 extends over 15 amino acids. The CDR3 protein is CATSRDFQINEKLFF. In nucleotides, the CDR3 is TGTGCCACCAGCAGAGATTTTCAGATTAATGAAAAACTGTTTTTT.

The V call is TRBV5-4, the J call TRBJ2-6; no reliable D call. Germline V gives CDR1 SGHNT, CDR2 YYREEE (reference sequence). V lost 0 bases and J lost 0, with 13 bases in between. The CDR3 has 18 residues. DNA of the CDR3: TGTGCCAGCAGCTTGGCCGCCGGGTCTTTCTCTGGGGCCAACGTCCTGACTTTC. Its translation is CASSLAAGSFSGANVLTF.

This sequence joins TRBV2 and TRBJ2-2; weak D call: TRBD2 (5 bases). The CDR3 totals 15 residues. Trimming took off 8 bases at V and 0 bases at J, with 13 bases between the two ends. CDR1 SNHLY and CDR2 FYNNEI come from the germline V gene. The CDR3 DNA reads as TGTGCCAGCCTATCAAACGGGGCGAACACCGGGGAGCTGTTTTTT. Residues: CASLSNGANTGELFF.

This chain joins TRBV5-6 and TRBJ2-4; tentative D call: TRBD1 (6 bases). CDR3 size: 15 residues. Trimming took 1 base from V and 3 from J, leaving 11 bases between them. Germline lookup yields CDR1 SGHDT and CDR2 YYEEEE. The DNA for the CDR3 is TGTGCCAGCAGCTTGTCAGGGGTTGGCAAAAACATTCAGTACTTC. It is translated as CASSLSGVGKNIQYF.

This clone was recorded only once. The V and J genes are TRBV28 and TRBJ2-3, with D tentatively TRBD1 (6 bases). The CDR3 extends over 17 amino acids. Germline loops: CDR1 MDHEN, CDR2 SYDVKM. V was cut by 3 bases and J by 1 base, with 17 bases left in between. CDR3 protein: CASSFWDIRAGTDTQYF. The CDR3 bases are TGTGCCAGCAGTTTTTGGGACATTCGGGCCGGCACAGATACGCAGTATTTT.

This clone was detected only once. The chain is built from TRBV18 and TRBJ2-7, with 7 bases that match TRBD1. The V and J ends lost 1 base and 3 bases, in that order; junction bases with no gene match: 3. CDR1 is KGHSH, CDR2 LQKENI, per germline. The CDR3 sequence is 14 residues long. CDR3 protein: CASSPQQGSYEQYF. The CDR3 DNA sequence: TGTGCCAGCTCACCACAACAGGGGAGCTACGAGCAGTACTTC.

The J gene is TRBJ1-5, the V gene TRBV7-2; tentative D call: TRBD1 (5 bases). The germline V and J ends were trimmed by 5 bases and 0 bases, with 5 bases remaining between them. The CDR3 is 13 amino acids. Germline CDR1 is SGHTA and CDR2 is FQGNSA. DNA for the CDR3: TGTGCCAGCAGCACAGGTAGCAATCAGCCCCAGCATTTT. Its translation: CASSTGSNQPQHF. Supplemented by reference TRBV7-2 and TRBJ1-5, the full variable domain reads GAGVSQSPSNKVTEKGKDVELRCDPISGHTALYWYRQSLGQGLEFLIYFQGNSAPDKSGLPSDRFSAERTGGSVSTLTIQRTQQEDSAVYLCASSTGSNQPQHFGDGTRLSIL.

The chain recombines TRBV6-1 with TRBJ2-2, with D unresolved. The CDR3 sequence is 13 residues long. The germline V gene encodes CDR1 MNHNS and CDR2 SASEGT. The V end was cut by 6 bases, the J end by 1 base, with 6 bases between. DNA for the CDR3: TGTGCCAGCAGGCTAGAGAACACCGGGGAGCTGTTTTTT. This translates into CASRLENTGELFF.

The genes are TRBV6-1 and TRBJ1-6; D is unclear. Germline V CDR1 and CDR2: MNHNS, SASEGT. The V end lost 1 base, the J end lost 13 bases, and 11 bases lay between the germline ends. The CDR3 runs to 13 residues. The CDR3 loop is CASSEELGSPLHF. CDR3 bases: TGTGCCAGCAGTGAAGAACTGGGCAGTCCCCTCCACTTT.

This clone occurred a few times. This chain links TRBV28 with TRBJ2-6; D remains ambiguous. Germline assignment: CDR1 MDHEN and CDR2 SYDVKM. The CDR3 covers 14 residues. Trimming cost V 10 bases and J 0 bases, with 10 bases left between them. The CDR3 DNA is TGTGCCACACGACAACCCTCTGGGGCCAACGTCCTGACTTTC. Residues: CATRQPSGANVLTF. Drawing the rest from reference TRBV28 and TRBJ2-6, the complete variable domain is DVKVTQSSRYLVKRTGEKVFLECVQDMDHENMFWYRQDPGLGLRLIYFSYDVKMKEKGDIPEGYSVSREKKERFSLILESASTNQTSMYLCATRQPSGANVLTFGAGSRLTVL.

On this clone itself: One end of the junction does not line up with germline, which may come from a read error. CDR3 in amino acids: CASSSTPQGFGSGANVLTF. The CDR3 DNA sequence: TGCGCCAGCAGCTCTACACCACAGGGTTTCGGTTCTGGGGCCAACGTTCTGACTTTC. V and J are TRBV5-1 and TRBJ2-6; D is perhaps TRBD1 (6 bases). The CDR3 runs 19 residues. The V gene's germline CDR1 is SGHRS and CDR2 YFSETQ.

The chain has TRBV4-2 and TRBJ2-7; 8 nucleotides align to TRBD2. This CDR3 has 15 residues. Germline CDR1 LGHNA, CDR2 YNFKEQ. J gave up 0 bases and V 2 bases, and 3 bases lay outside the gene matches. The CDR3 protein is CASSQPSGSSYEQYF. DNA for the CDR3: TGTGCCAGCAGCCAACCCAGCGGGAGCTCCTACGAGCAGTACTTC.

The chain links TRBV9 to TRBJ2-2; 8 nucleotides agree with TRBD1. This CDR3 spans 12 amino acids. CDR1 SGDLS and CDR2 YYNGEE come from the germline V gene. J lost 13 bases, V lost 3 bases, and 5 bases had no gene match. The CDR3 here is CASSASGTGLFF. CDR3 nucleotide sequence: TGTGCCAGCAGCGCCTCCGGGACAGGGCTGTTTTTT.

This clone was seen once. The chain has TRBV18 and TRBJ2-2; the D gene is possibly TRBD1 (6 bases). The CDR3 has 13 residues. CDR1 is KGHSH and CDR2 is LQKENI in the germline V gene. V gave up 5 bases and J gave up 9 bases, with 13 bases separating them. In DNA form, the CDR3 reads TGTGCCAGCTCAATACAGGGAAGCCGGGAGCTGTTTTTT. Residues: CASSIQGSRELFF.

V gene TRBV6-1 combines with J gene TRBJ1-2, with D perhaps matching TRBD1 (5 bases). V lost 0 bases to trimming and J lost 4 bases, with 15 bases between them. The CDR3 spans 16 residues. Germline V lookup: CDR1 MNHNS, CDR2 SASEGT. Here the CDR3 reads CASSEASQGGGYGYTF. CDR3 coding DNA: TGTGCCAGCAGTGAAGCGTCCCAGGGAGGTGGCTATGGCTACACCTTC.

This chain connects TRBV10-3 to TRBJ1-3; D is ambiguous. Germline CDR1 and CDR2: ENHRY and SYGVKD. Trimming shortened V by 4 bases and J by 3 bases, and 7 bases separated the two germline ends. This CDR3 is built from 13 residues. CDR3 nucleotide sequence: TGTGCCATCAGTGGAGGGATTGGAAACACCATATATTTT. It specifies CAISGGIGNTIYF.

For the CDR3, the DNA is TGTGCCAGCACCGGAGGGACTAGCGTCGGGGAGCTGTTTTTT. Translating it yields CASTGGTSVGELFF. This chain joins TRBV9 and TRBJ2-2, with 10 bases aligning to TRBD2. The ends lost 6 bases at V and 7 bases at J; junction bases unmatched: 6. The CDR3 runs to 14 residues. Germline assignment: CDR1 SGDLS and CDR2 YYNGEE.

The chain carries TRBV7-7 and TRBJ2-1; perhaps TRBD2 as D (5 bases). Deletions cut 1 base from V and 4 bases from J, with 11 bases between. Germline CDR1 SSHAT, CDR2 FNYEAQ (reference sequence). This CDR3 contains 15 residues. Here the CDR3 DNA reads TGTGCCAGCAGCTTAGATGCAGGACTTTACAATGAGCAGTTCTTC. It yields the protein CASSLDAGLYNEQFF.

This chain uses TRBV15 with TRBJ2-7, with 7 bases lining up with TRBD2. From germline, CDR1 is LNHNV and CDR2 YYDKDF (reference sequence). This CDR3 is 14 amino acids long. With V trimmed by 8 bases and J by 0 bases, 7 bases remained unmatched. CDR3 sequence: CATAAGGSSYEQYF. CDR3 DNA: TGTGCCACCGCGGCCGGGGGGAGCTCCTACGAGCAGTACTTC.

The chain is built from TRBV28 and TRBJ1-4, with D uncertain. Germline assignment: CDR1 MDHEN and CDR2 SYDVKM. CDR3 length equals 15 residues. Trimming removed 2 bases from V and 0 bases from J, with 7 bases in between. Here the CDR3 reads CASSLGGATNEKLFF. The CDR3 DNA reads as TGTGCCAGCAGTTTAGGCGGGGCAACTAATGAAAAACTGTTTTTT.

V gene TRBV19 combines with J gene TRBJ1-5, with 9 bases that match TRBD1. The germline V gene encodes CDR1 LNHDA and CDR2 SQIVND (reference sequence). The CDR3 consists of 15 residues. V gave up 4 bases and J gave up 7 bases; unmatched junction bases: 8. Here the CDR3 reads CASSTGTGRYQPQHF. The DNA for the CDR3 is TGTGCCAGTAGTACCGGGACAGGGAGGTACCAGCCCCAGCATTTT.

This chain joins TRBV29-1 and TRBJ2-7; 9 nucleotides align to TRBD1. The V segment lost 6 bases and the J segment 2 bases; nucleotides outside the gene matches: 5. CDR3 length equals 13 residues. In germline, CDR1 is SQVTM, CDR2 ANQGSEA. The CDR3 bases are TGCAGCGTGCGCGGACAGGGGACCTACGAGCAGTACTTC. It translates to CSVRGQGTYEQYF.

This chain connects TRBV19 to TRBJ1-4; no clear D gene. CDR1 is LNHDA and CDR2 is SQIVND in the germline V gene (reference sequence). Trimming cost V 6 bases and J 8 bases, with 13 bases left between them. This CDR3 comprises 13 residues. The CDR3 reads CASRWKEKEKLFF. The DNA for the CDR3 is TGTGCCAGTAGGTGGAAGGAGAAAGAAAAACTGTTTTTT.

The rearrangement joins TRBV7-2 to TRBJ2-3, with D possibly matching TRBD2 (6 bases). The CDR3 contains 12 residues. V dropped 3 bases and J dropped 7 bases, with 8 bases sitting between them. CDR1 and CDR2 (germline): SGHTA, FQGNSA. The CDR3: CASSLGGNTQYF. The CDR3 region has the DNA TGTGCCAGCAGCTTGGGCGGGAATACGCAGTATTTT.